This paragraph reports one TCR beta chain. Unique molecular identifiers were affixed to single, distinct cDNA molecules. MiXCR was run by TCRdb on the 5' RACE reads, yielding one entry per CDR3 protein. Here the sample spans about 76,000 distinct CDR3 sequences, 15% to 17% being singletons. The CDR3 consists of 13 residues. Germline V gives CDR1 SGHVS, CDR2 FNYEAQ. The ends lost 5 bases at V and 8 bases at J; junction bases unmatched: 5. This record comes from a study of early T cells in non-severe SARS-CoV-2 infection. Study details: Bulk RNA taken from unsorted whole blood was sequenced, leaving chains unpaired.

The receptor comes from an adult who was a healthcare worker with PCR-confirmed SARS-CoV-2 infection or an uninfected control (not recorded which). The chain has TRBV7-6 and TRBJ2-2; 7 nucleotides line up with TRBD1. Sequencing input: whole blood. CDR3 coding DNA: TGTGCCAGCAGCCGTGGACAGGCGGGGGAGCTGTTTTTT. It translates to CASSRGQAGELFF.